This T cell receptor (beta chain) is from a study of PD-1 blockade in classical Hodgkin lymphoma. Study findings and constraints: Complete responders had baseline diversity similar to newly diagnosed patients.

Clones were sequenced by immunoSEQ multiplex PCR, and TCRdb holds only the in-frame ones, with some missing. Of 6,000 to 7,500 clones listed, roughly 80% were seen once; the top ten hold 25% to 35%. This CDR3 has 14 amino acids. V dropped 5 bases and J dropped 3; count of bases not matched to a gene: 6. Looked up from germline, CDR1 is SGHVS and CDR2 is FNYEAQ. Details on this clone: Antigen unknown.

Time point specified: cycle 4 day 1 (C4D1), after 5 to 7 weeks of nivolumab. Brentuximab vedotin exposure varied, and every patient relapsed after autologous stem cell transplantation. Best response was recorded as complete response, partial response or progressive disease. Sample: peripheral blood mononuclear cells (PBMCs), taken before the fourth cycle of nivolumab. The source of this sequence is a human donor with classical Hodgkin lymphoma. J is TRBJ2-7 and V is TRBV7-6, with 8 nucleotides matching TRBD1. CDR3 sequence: CASSRRQGNYEQYF. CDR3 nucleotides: TGTGCCAGCAGCCGTAGACAGGGGAACTACGAGCAGTACTTC.